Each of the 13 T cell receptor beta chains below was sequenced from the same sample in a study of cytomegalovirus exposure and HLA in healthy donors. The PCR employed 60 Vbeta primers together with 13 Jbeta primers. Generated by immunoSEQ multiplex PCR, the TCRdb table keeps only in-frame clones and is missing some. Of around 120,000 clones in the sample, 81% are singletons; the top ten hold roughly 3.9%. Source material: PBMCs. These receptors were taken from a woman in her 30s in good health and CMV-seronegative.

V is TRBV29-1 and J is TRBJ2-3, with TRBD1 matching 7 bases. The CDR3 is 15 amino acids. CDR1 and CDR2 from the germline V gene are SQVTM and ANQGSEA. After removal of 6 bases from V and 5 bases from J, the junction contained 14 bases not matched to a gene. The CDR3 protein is CSVRQGHRGGDTQYF. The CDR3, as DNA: TGCAGCGTACGTCAGGGCCACAGGGGTGGAGATACGCAGTATTTT.

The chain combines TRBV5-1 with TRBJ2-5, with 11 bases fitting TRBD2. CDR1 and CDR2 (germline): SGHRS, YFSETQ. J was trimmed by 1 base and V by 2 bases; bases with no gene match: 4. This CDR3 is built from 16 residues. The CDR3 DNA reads TGCGCCAGCAGCTTAGGTGGACTAGCGGGCCAAGAGACCCAGTACTTC. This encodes CASSLGGLAGQETQYF.

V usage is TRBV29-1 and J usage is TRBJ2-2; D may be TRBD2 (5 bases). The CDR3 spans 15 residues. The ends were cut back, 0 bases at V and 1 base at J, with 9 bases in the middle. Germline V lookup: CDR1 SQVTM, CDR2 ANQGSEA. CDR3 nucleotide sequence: TGCAGCGTTGAAGAGGCGGCGGGGAACACCGGGGAGCTGTTTTTT. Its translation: CSVEEAAGNTGELFF.

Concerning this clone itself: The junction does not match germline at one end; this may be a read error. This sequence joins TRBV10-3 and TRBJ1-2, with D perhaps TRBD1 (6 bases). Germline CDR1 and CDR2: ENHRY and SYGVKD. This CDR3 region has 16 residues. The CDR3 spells CAVSEGRQAINYGYTF. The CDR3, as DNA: TGTGCCGTCAGTGAGGGGAGACAGGCGATAAACTATGGCTACACCTTC.

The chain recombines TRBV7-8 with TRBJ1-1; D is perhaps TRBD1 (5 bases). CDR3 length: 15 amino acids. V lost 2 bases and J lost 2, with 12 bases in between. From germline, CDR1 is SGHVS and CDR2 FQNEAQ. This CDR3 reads CASSLMTAFNTEAFF. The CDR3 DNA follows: TGTGCCAGCAGCTTAATGACAGCTTTTAACACTGAAGCTTTCTTT.

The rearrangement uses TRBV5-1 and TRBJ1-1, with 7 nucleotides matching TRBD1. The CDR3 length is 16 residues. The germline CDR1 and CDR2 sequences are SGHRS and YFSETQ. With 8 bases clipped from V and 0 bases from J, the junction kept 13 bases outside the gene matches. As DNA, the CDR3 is TGCGCCAGTAGCGAGGGGGCCCCCTCTGTGAACACTGAAGCTTTCTTT. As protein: CASSEGAPSVNTEAFF.

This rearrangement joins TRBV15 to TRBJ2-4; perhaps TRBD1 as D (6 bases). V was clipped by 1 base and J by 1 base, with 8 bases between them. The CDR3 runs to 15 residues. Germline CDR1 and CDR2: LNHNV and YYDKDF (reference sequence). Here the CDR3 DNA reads TGTGCCACCAGCAGAGTTCAGGGGGCCAAAAACATTCAGTACTTC. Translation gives CATSRVQGAKNIQYF.

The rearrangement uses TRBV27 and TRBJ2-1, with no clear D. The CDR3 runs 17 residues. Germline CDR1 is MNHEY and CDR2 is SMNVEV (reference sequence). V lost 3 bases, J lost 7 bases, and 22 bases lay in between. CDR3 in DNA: TGTGCCAGCAGTTTGATGAAGAACGAAGCGAGTAGGAATGAGCAGTTCTTC. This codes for CASSLMKNEASRNEQFF.

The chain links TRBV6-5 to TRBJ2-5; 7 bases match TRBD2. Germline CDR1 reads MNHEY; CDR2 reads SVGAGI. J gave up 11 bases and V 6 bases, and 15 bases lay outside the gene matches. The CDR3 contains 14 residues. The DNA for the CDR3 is TGTGCCAGCAGCTTAGCGGGCACTGAGAGGGAGCAGTACTTC. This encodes CASSLAGTEREQYF.

The CDR3 nucleotides are TGTGCCAGCAACCCGGGGGAGAGGCGGTACGAGCAGTACTTC. Protein product: CASNPGERRYEQYF. The chain carries TRBV28 and TRBJ2-5, with D tentatively TRBD2 (6 bases). The J call may be wrong; the DNA end is better matched by TRBJ2-7. CDR3 length: 14 residues. Germline CDR1 MDHEN, CDR2 SYDVKM.

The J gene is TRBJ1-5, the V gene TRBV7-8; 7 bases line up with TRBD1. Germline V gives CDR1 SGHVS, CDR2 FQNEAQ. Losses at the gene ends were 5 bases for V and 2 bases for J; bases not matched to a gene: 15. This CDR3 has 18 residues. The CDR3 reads CASSRSIDRVEGNQPQHF. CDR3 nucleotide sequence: TGTGCCAGCAGCCGTTCAATCGACAGGGTCGAGGGCAATCAGCCCCAGCATTTT.

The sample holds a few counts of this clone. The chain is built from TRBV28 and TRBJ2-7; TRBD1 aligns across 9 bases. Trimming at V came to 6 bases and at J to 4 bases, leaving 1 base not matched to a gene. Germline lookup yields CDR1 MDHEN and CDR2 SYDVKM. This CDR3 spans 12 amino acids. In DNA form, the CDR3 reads TGTGCCAGCAGAGACAGGGGGTACGAGCAGTACTTC. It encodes CASRDRGYEQYF.

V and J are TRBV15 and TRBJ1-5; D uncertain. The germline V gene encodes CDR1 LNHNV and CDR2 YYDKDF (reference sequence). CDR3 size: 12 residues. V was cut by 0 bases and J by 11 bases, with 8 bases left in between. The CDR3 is CATSRDQVAQHF. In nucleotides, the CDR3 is TGTGCCACCAGCAGAGATCAGGTGGCCCAGCATTTT.